Listed here is a single TCR beta chain. The antigen is not known. Germline V gene sequence: CDR1 MNHNS, CDR2 SASEGT. Germline trimming cut 3 bases from V and 6 bases from J; bases unmatched to any gene: 7. The CDR3 runs 14 residues. TCRdb re-called the RT-PCR reads through MiXCR, storing one row per CDR3 protein. The repertoire holds about 500,000 distinct CDR3 sequences, with around 13% as singletons. The data originate from a study of response to subunit inactivated influenza vaccine. Study-wide findings and caveats: Each seasonal influenza vaccination recruits few new T cells, the authors suggested.

The material was PBMCs from blood, obtained roughly 6 weeks after vaccination. The clonotype originates from a middle-aged man who received an inactivated influenza vaccine. The chain couples TRBV6-1 to TRBJ2-7; 8 bases fit TRBD1. As DNA, the CDR3 is TGTGCCAGCAGTGACCGAGGCAGGGGGCGCGAGCAGTACTTC. Encoded protein: CASSDRGRGREQYF.